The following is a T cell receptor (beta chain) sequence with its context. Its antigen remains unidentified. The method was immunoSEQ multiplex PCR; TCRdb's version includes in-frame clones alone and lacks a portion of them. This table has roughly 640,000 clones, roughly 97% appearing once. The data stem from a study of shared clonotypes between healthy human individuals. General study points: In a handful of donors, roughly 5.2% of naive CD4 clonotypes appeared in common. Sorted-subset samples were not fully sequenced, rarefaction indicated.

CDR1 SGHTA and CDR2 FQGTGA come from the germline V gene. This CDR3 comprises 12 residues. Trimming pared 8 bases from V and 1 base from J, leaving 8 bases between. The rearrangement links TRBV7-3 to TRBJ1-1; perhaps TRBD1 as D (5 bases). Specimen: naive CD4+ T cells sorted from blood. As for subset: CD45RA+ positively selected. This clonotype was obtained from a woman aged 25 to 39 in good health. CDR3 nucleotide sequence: TGTGCCAGCGGGACCACGAACACTGAAGCTTTCTTT. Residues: CASGTTNTEAFF.